This T cell receptor (beta chain) was documented in a study of OX40 agonist ivuxolimab in advanced cancers. General notes on the study: Ivuxolimab was a fully human IgG2 agonistic monoclonal antibody targeting the costimulatory receptor OX40 (CD134). Intravenous ivuxolimab was administered to patients every 2 weeks at six dose levels: 0.01, 0.1, 0.3, 1.5, 3 and 10 mg/kg. Among the approximately 50 dose-escalation patients, around 20 had hepatocellular carcinoma, about 15 melanoma, 9 renal cell carcinoma and 9 head and neck cancer. A male proportion of 82.7% and a mean age of approximately 62 years, ranging from about 20 to 80, were recorded for the dose-escalation cohort. Patients were allowed to have had prior anti-PD-1, anti-PD-L1 or anti-CTLA-4 therapy, and about 40% of the dose-escalation patients had been treated with checkpoint inhibitors. Partial responses occurred in three dose-escalation patients: two with cutaneous melanoma and one with hepatocellular carcinoma. The point of sequencing TCRbeta in the periphery was to test whether ivuxolimab changed TCR sequence diversity and drove clonal T-cell expansion. The paper describes the monotherapy dose-escalation part (N of about 55 patients) of the phase I trial of ivuxolimab. General study outcomes and caveats: In the 0.1-3.0 mg/kg groups, partial responders had among the lowest normalized peripheral clonal expansion, particularly in CD8+ T cells. After ivuxolimab, expanded clones were on average more numerous among CD8+ T cells than among CD4+ T cells. The antigen specificity of the clonally expanded peripheral T cells was not determined. Clonal expansion of both CD4+ and CD8+ blood T cells was observed from baseline to week 6 at doses 0.1 to 3.0 mg/kg. Low levels of normalized T-cell clonal expansion were also shown by some nonresponding patients.

Details on this clone: The antigen it recognizes is unknown. Per-base quality was not reported, and no clone a single base away is much larger than it.

The CDR3 measures 14 amino acids from cysteine to phenylalanine. Only the CDR3 part of the read is kept: 42 bases, read in frame from the first base. The junction shows trimming of 1 base on V and 5 bases on J, plus 11 bases between the germline ends. CDR1 is given as MGHRA and CDR2 as YSYEKL, both from the germline V gene. Genomic DNA was extracted from sorted cells for sequencing of the TCRbeta CDR3 region. The immunoSEQ Assay was used to sequence the TCRbeta CDR3 regions. TCRdb holds this immuneACCESS table with in-frame rearrangements only. Some clones are missing; in checked studies, unresolved V genes explain under half, and the rest has no known cause. The sample table records 38,000 or so clones; approximately 90% of these occur just once. Approximately 45% of the sample comes from the top ten. The trial excluded patients who had a history of autoimmune disease or who were on systemic immunosuppression. Peripheral blood for TCR sequencing was drawn from every dose cohort at baseline, at cycle 4 day 1 and at cycle 7 day 1. The samples were drawn from a first-in-human, open-label, multicenter phase I dose-escalation trial of ivuxolimab. Adults with locally advanced or metastatic melanoma, renal cell, hepatocellular, or head and neck squamous cell carcinoma were enrolled in the trial. Before TCR sequencing, CD4+ and CD8+ T cells were separately sorted from peripheral blood.

This sample comprised CD4+ or CD8+ T cells sorted from blood, obtained in a trial of the OX40 agonist ivuxolimab. In this chain, TRBV4-1 is recombined with TRBJ1-2; tentative D gene TRBD1, with 6 bases matching. The TCR originated in an adult with an advanced solid tumor such as melanoma, head and neck, liver or kidney cancer. The nucleotide sequence is TGCGCCAGCAGCCAAGGCGGGGGCGGGTATGGCTACACCTTC. Protein translation: CASSQGGGGYGYTF.